This T cell receptor beta chain was captured by sequencing in a study of OX40 agonist ivuxolimab in advanced cancers. This CDR3 is built from 16 residues. In germline, CDR1 is PRHDT, CDR2 FYEKMQ (reference sequence). About this clone: The antigen remains unidentified. Germline is not matched at one junction end, which may reflect a read error.

Study conclusions and caveats: Among some nonresponders, normalized T-cell clonal expansion was also low.

Produced via immunoSEQ multiplex PCR; TCRdb's table is partial and in-frame only. There are 50,000 to 70,000 clones in the sample; about 86% occur only once, and about 13% lies in the top ten. Specimen: CD4+ or CD8+ T cells sorted from blood, collected in a trial of the OX40 agonist ivuxolimab. This sequence joins TRBV13 and TRBJ2-7; TRBD1 matches at 9 bases. The TCR was taken from an adult with an advanced solid tumor such as melanoma, head and neck, liver or kidney cancer. The CDR3 nucleotides read TGTGCCAGCAGCGTAGGACAGGGGCCGAGCTCCTACGAGCAGTACTTC. The encoded protein is CASSVGQGPSSYEQYF.